The sequence of this TCR beta chain was determined in a study of T-cell memory formation after mild COVID-19. A 5'RACE reaction primed in the constant segment made cDNA libraries of TCR alpha and TCR beta, and these carried sample barcodes and UMIs. TCRdb reanalysed the 5' RACE reads using MiXCR and keeps one entry per CDR3 protein. The table includes over 500,000 distinct CDR3 sequences, roughly 17% detected once. Note on this clonotype: Its antigen is currently unknown. The junction and the germline gene differ at one end; a read error may be behind it.

Findings and limits, study-wide: Some clones that responded were present in memory (sampled pre-infection), which suggests cross-reactive memory joined. Clones that got smaller from day 15 to 85 had even CD4/CD8, while clones growing later tipped toward CD4+.

The germline CDR1 and CDR2 sequences are SEHNR and FQNEAQ (reference sequence). This CDR3 has 13 amino acids. Sequenced material: PBMCs or a T cell subset sorted from them (not recorded which). The TCR sequence derives from an adult woman who had mild COVID-19 (a few samples of this study predate the infection). Cell type and time point are not known. The V and J genes are TRBV7-9 and TRBJ2-7; D is uncertain. This CDR3 is CASSLTPSDEQYF. The CDR3 bases are TGTGCCAGCAGCTTAACCCCCTCCGACGAGCAGTACTTC.